These 22 T cell receptor beta chains were all obtained from the same sample, sequenced in a study of shared clonotypes between healthy human individuals. Only in-frame clones appear in the TCRdb table, and some are missing; sequencing was by immunoSEQ multiplex PCR. The sample records fewer than 1.8 million clones, 97% to 99% being singletons. The sequenced sample was naive CD4+ T cells sorted from blood. Subset defined: CD45RA+ positively selected. These receptors were obtained from a man aged 25 to 40 in good health.

This chain connects TRBV25-1 to TRBJ2-1; maybe TRBD2 (6 bases). V lost 2 bases, J lost 12 bases, and 8 bases lay in between. The CDR3 is 11 amino acids. Germline CDR1 reads MGHDK; CDR2 reads SYGVNS. CDR3 in amino acids: CASSEVGGQFF. The CDR3 DNA reads TGTGCCAGCAGTGAAGTGGGAGGGCAGTTCTTC.

The chain employs TRBV5-4 and TRBJ2-7; 8 bases match TRBD1. The CDR3 loop spans 14 amino acids. The V and J ends lost 4 bases and 4 bases, in that order; junction bases with no gene match: 7. From germline, CDR1 is SGHNT and CDR2 YYREEE (reference sequence). The CDR3 loop reads CASSRGQDLYEQYF. Here the CDR3 DNA reads TGTGCCAGCAGCAGGGGACAGGACCTATACGAGCAGTACTTC.

The rearrangement joins TRBV28 to TRBJ2-3; D possibly corresponds to TRBD2 (6 bases). In germline, CDR1 is MDHEN, CDR2 SYDVKM. CDR3 length equals 16 residues. V was cut by 6 bases and J by 3 bases, with 19 bases left in between. The CDR3 DNA sequence: TGTGCCAGCAGGGGTGGCGGGATGGGTAGAACAGATACGCAGTATTTT. Amino acids: CASRGGGMGRTDTQYF.

Of note for this clone: This sample includes further DNA sequences coding for the same CDR3. The rearrangement uses TRBV5-4 and TRBJ1-2, with D possibly being TRBD1 (6 bases). This CDR3 has 15 residues. V was cut by 0 bases and J by 0 bases, with 9 bases left in between. Germline V gene data show CDR1 as SGHNT and CDR2 as YYREEE (reference sequence). The chain's CDR3 is CASSLGGGPNYGYTF. The DNA for the CDR3 is TGTGCCAGCAGCTTGGGAGGGGGACCTAACTATGGCTACACCTTC.

The chain employs TRBV7-9 and TRBJ2-5; 8 bases align to TRBD2. The ends lost 4 bases at V and 6 bases at J; junction bases unmatched: 7. The germline V gene encodes CDR1 SEHNR and CDR2 FQNEAQ (reference sequence). The CDR3 loop spans 14 amino acids. The CDR3 region is CASSSGTSAQTQYF. As DNA, the CDR3 is TGTGCCAGCAGCTCCGGGACTAGTGCACAGACCCAGTACTTC. Together with reference TRBV7-9 and TRBJ2-5, the CDR3 gives the full variable domain: DTGVSQNPRHKITKRGQNVTFRCDPISEHNRLYWYRQTLGQGPEFLTYFQNEAQLEKSRLLSDRFSAERPKGSFSTLEIQRTEQGDSAMYLCASSSGTSAQTQYFGPGTRLLVL.

The chain recombines TRBV10-1 with TRBJ1-1; 7 nucleotides line up with TRBD1. In germline, CDR1 is WNHNN, CDR2 SYGVQD (reference sequence). V shed 4 bases and J 1 base; nucleotides not matched to a gene: 6. The CDR3 spans 15 residues. CDR3 DNA: TGCGCCAGCAGTGCCCGGACAGGTTCGAACACTGAAGCTTTCTTT. This sequence encodes CASSARTGSNTEAFF.

The rearrangement links TRBV2 to TRBJ2-4, with D uncertain. The germline V gene has CDR1 SNHLY and CDR2 FYNNEI. The CDR3 is made up of 12 amino acids. V was cut by 6 bases and J by 8 bases, with 11 bases left in between. The CDR3 region is CASRKVEDIQYF. CDR3 in DNA: TGTGCCAGCAGGAAGGTCGAGGACATTCAGTACTTC.

V is TRBV29-1 and J is TRBJ2-7, with 7 bases identical to TRBD1. Germline CDR1 SQVTM, CDR2 ANQGSEA. V lost 6 bases, J lost 1 base, and 6 bases stayed unmatched. The CDR3 consists of 13 residues. The CDR3 is CSVRRQGSYEQYF. The CDR3, as DNA: TGCAGCGTCCGTAGACAGGGATCCTACGAGCAGTACTTC.

The gene calls are TRBV28 and TRBJ1-1, with TRBD1 as a possible D gene (5 bases). The ends were cut back, 0 bases at V and 8 bases at J, with 13 bases in the middle. The CDR3 runs to 14 residues. Germline V gene sequence: CDR1 MDHEN, CDR2 SYDVKM. The CDR3 coding sequence is TGTGCCAGCAGTTTATGGTCAGGGCCGCGAGAAGCTTTCTTT. Amino acid sequence: CASSLWSGPREAFF.

This chain joins TRBV4-2 and TRBJ2-2; D may be TRBD2 (6 bases). The germline V gene has CDR1 LGHNA and CDR2 YNFKEQ. V was pared by 0 bases and J by 5 bases, with 28 bases between. This CDR3 comprises 21 residues. The CDR3 DNA reads TGTGCCAGCAGCCAAGAATCATTAATTGGTACCAGGCTAGCGCCGACCGGGGAGCTGTTTTTT. Protein sequence: CASSQESLIGTRLAPTGELFF.

This clone is a singleton in its sample. The V and J genes are TRBV9 and TRBJ2-1; maybe TRBD1 (6 bases). CDR1 SGDLS and CDR2 YYNGEE come from the germline V gene. CDR3 length equals 14 residues. V was shortened by 1 base and J by 9 bases, with 14 bases between the two germline ends. The chain's CDR3 is CASSVRGSPVEQFF. Written as DNA, the CDR3 is TGTGCCAGCAGCGTAAGGGGGTCCCCGGTTGAGCAGTTCTTC. The entire variable domain, with the rest obtained from reference TRBV9 and TRBJ2-1, is as follows: DSGVTQTPKHLITATGQRVTLRCSPRSGDLSVYWYQQSLDQGLQFLIQYYNGEERAKGNILERFSAQQFPDLHSELNLSSLELGDSALYFCASSVRGSPVEQFFGPGTRLTVL.

The rearrangement uses TRBV29-1 and TRBJ2-1; D tentatively fits TRBD1 or TRBD2 (7 bases each). Germline V gene data show CDR1 as SQVTM and CDR2 as ANQGSEA. The CDR3 is 13 residues long. Trimming stripped 6 bases from V and 11 bases from J, with 20 bases between. CDR3 bases: TGCAGCGTCGAGAGGGAGGGGGCAGGGAAGCAGTTCTTC. Translating it yields CSVEREGAGKQFF.

A note on this clone: Other DNA sequences of this sample code for an identical CDR3. The chain combines TRBV7-2 with TRBJ2-3; 9 positions agree with TRBD2. The V and J ends lost 1 base and 3 bases, in that order; junction bases with no gene match: 2. The CDR3 runs to 15 residues. Germline V gene lookup returns CDR1 SGHTA and CDR2 FQGNSA. As DNA, the CDR3 is TGTGCCAGCAGCTTAGGCGGGGGGGCTACAGATACGCAGTATTTT. Its translation: CASSLGGGATDTQYF.

The gene calls are TRBV5-4 and TRBJ2-3; D may be TRBD2 (6 bases). Germline V gene sequence: CDR1 SGHNT, CDR2 YYREEE (reference sequence). Trimming removed 3 bases from V and 2 bases from J, with 13 bases in between. The CDR3 sequence is 15 residues long. The CDR3 coding sequence is TGTGCCAGCAGCTACGGGAGCCGCCCCACAGATACGCAGTATTTT. Translating gives CASSYGSRPTDTQYF.

This sequence joins TRBV28 and TRBJ1-1; TRBD1 might be the D (6 bases). The CDR3 spans 15 residues. Germline V gene sequence: CDR1 MDHEN, CDR2 SYDVKM. With 7 bases removed from V and 4 bases from J, the gap between germline ends came to 19 bases. CDR3 bases: TGTGCCAGCACAAAGATCGGGGGGCTCGGCACTGAAGCTTTCTTT. Translation: CASTKIGGLGTEAFF.

The chain combines TRBV2 with TRBJ2-1; D possibly corresponds to TRBD1 (5 bases). The CDR3 extends over 12 amino acids. CDR1 is SNHLY, CDR2 FYNNEI, per germline. V was clipped by 4 bases and J by 7 bases, with 8 bases between them. As DNA, the CDR3 is TGTGCCAGCAGTGTCCAGGGAAATGAGCAGTTCTTC. Protein: CASSVQGNEQFF.

V usage is TRBV7-2 and J usage is TRBJ2-1; no clear D. The CDR3 runs to 17 residues. The germline V gene encodes CDR1 SGHTA and CDR2 FQGNSA. The V end was cut by 1 base, the J end by 0 bases, with 13 bases between. This CDR3 is CASSLGRTPSSYNEQFF. CDR3 in DNA: TGTGCCAGCAGCTTAGGAAGGACCCCGAGCTCCTACAATGAGCAGTTCTTC.

This chain links TRBV6-1 with TRBJ2-7; a weak D match, TRBD1 (6 bases). The ends were cut back, 4 bases at V and 2 bases at J, with 12 bases in the middle. This CDR3 contains 14 residues. Germline V CDR1 and CDR2: MNHNS, SASEGT. The DNA for the CDR3 is TGTGCCAGCAGTGGGAGACAGGACGCCTACGAGCAGTACTTC. It codes for CASSGRQDAYEQYF.

This clone was counted a single time. The CDR3 bases are TGTGCCACCAGCAGAGATCATCGGGGGACAACTAATGAAAAACTGTTTTTT. Translated: CATSRDHRGTTNEKLFF. The chain uses TRBV15 and TRBJ1-4; D perhaps matches TRBD1 (5 bases). This CDR3 is 17 amino acids long. V gave up 0 bases and J gave up 0 bases, with 11 bases separating them. Germline V gives CDR1 LNHNV, CDR2 YYDKDF (reference sequence).

V is TRBV18 and J is TRBJ1-1, with D maybe TRBD1 (6 bases). V shed 2 bases and J shed 6 bases, with 16 bases lying between them. The CDR3 has 15 residues. Looked up from germline, CDR1 is KGHSH and CDR2 is LQKENI. DNA for the CDR3: TGTGCCAGCTCACCAAGGGGGGCCTCCGTTCCTGAAGCTTTCTTT. Amino acid sequence: CASSPRGASVPEAFF.

This chain links TRBV9 with TRBJ2-1; perhaps D is TRBD1 or TRBD2 (6 bases each). The ends were cut back, 0 bases at V and 8 bases at J, with 18 bases in the middle. CDR3 length: 16 amino acids. Germline CDR1 is SGDLS and CDR2 is YYNGEE. The CDR3 region has the DNA TGTGCCAGCAGCGTAGCTACGGGGGCTAGCCTTGATGAGCAGTTCTTC. Translated, it gives CASSVATGASLDEQFF.

On this clone itself: Other DNA sequences of this sample code for an identical CDR3. The chain has TRBV11-2 and TRBJ2-7; 10 positions match TRBD2. V dropped 3 bases and J dropped 6; count of bases not matched to a gene: 5. The CDR3 sequence is 14 residues long. Germline V lookup: CDR1 SGHAT, CDR2 FQNNGV. CDR3 nucleotides: TGTGCCAGCAGCTTCAGCGGGAGGGCCATCGAGCAGTACTTC. This sequence encodes CASSFSGRAIEQYF.